The text below deals with one T cell receptor (beta chain). Trimming removed 3 bases from V and 3 bases from J; junction bases left unmatched: 4. The CDR3 has 16 residues. Germline CDR1 reads SGHTA; CDR2 reads FQGNSA. This record comes from a study of cytomegalovirus exposure and HLA in healthy donors. Clones were read by immunoSEQ multiplex PCR, and TCRdb kept only the in-frame ones, dropping some. Of 90,000 to 100,000 clones detected, roughly 87% appear once; the ten largest clones hold around 6%. The receptor comes from a man aged 18-30 years in good health and CMV-seropositive. The rearrangement joins TRBV7-2 to TRBJ2-7, with 14 nucleotides matching TRBD2. Material: PBMCs. The CDR3 DNA reads as TGTGCCAGCAGCTTGGCGGGACTAGCGGGGGTCTACGAGCAGTACTTC. This codes for CASSLAGLAGVYEQYF.